The source of this TCR beta chain is a study of OX40 agonist ivuxolimab in advanced cancers. The study in broad terms: The costimulatory receptor OX40 (CD134) was targeted by ivuxolimab, a fully human IgG2 agonistic monoclonal antibody. The purpose of peripheral TCRbeta sequencing was to test whether ivuxolimab changed TCR sequence diversity and led to clonal T-cell expansion. Three dose-escalation patients achieved partial responses, one with hepatocellular carcinoma and two with cutaneous melanoma. Intravenous ivuxolimab was administered to patients every 2 weeks at six dose levels: 0.01, 0.1, 0.3, 1.5, 3 and 10 mg/kg. The paper reports the monotherapy dose-escalation portion (N = 52 patients) of the phase I ivuxolimab trial. Of the approximately 54 dose-escalation patients, hepatocellular carcinoma was present in approximately 20, melanoma in around 15, renal cell carcinoma in 9 and head and neck cancer in 9. In the dose-escalation cohort, around four fifths of patients were male, and the mean age was approximately 60 years, with a range of roughly 20 to 85. Patients were allowed to have had prior anti-PD-1, anti-PD-L1 or anti-CTLA-4 therapy, and roughly two fifths of the dose-escalation patients had been treated with checkpoint inhibitors.

According to the germline V gene (reference sequence), CDR1 reads LNHDA and CDR2 reads SQIVND. Trimming accounts for 3 bases at V and 5 bases at J, while the number of junction bases matched to no gene is 8. The CDR3 has 15 amino acids, counting the end cysteine and phenylalanine. Of all the DNA, just the CDR3 is kept, 45 bases in frame from base 1. For sequencing of the TCRbeta CDR3 region, genomic DNA was extracted from the sorted cells. TCRbeta CDR3 regions were sequenced using the immunoSEQ Assay. TCRdb stores this immuneACCESS table with in-frame sequences only. Part of the clones is absent; in the studies checked, under half of the shortfall reflects unresolved V genes, and no reason is known for the rest. For this sample the table gives tens of thousands of clones, of which approximately 85% were detected only once. Jointly, the top ten make up approximately 35% of the sample. Broader findings and caveats from the paper: After ivuxolimab, expanded clones were on average more numerous among CD8+ T cells than among CD4+ T cells. At doses of 0.1 to 3.0 mg/kg, clonal expansion of both CD4+ and CD8+ blood T cells was observed from baseline to week 6. Antigen specificity was not determined for the clonally expanded peripheral T cells. Low levels of normalized T-cell clonal expansion were also seen in some nonresponding patients. In the 0.1-3.0 mg/kg groups, partial responders were among the patients with the lowest normalized peripheral clonal expansion, particularly in CD8+ T cells.

Turning to this clone: Its target antigen remains unknown. Per-nucleotide qualities are absent, and no much larger clonotype sits a single base away.

The trial excluded patients who had a history of autoimmune disease or were on systemic immunosuppression. Peripheral blood for TCR sequencing was drawn from every dose cohort at baseline, at cycle 4 day 1 and at cycle 7 day 1. Samples came from an open-label, multicenter, first-in-human phase I dose-escalation trial of ivuxolimab. Adults with locally advanced or metastatic head and neck squamous cell, hepatocellular, melanoma or renal cell carcinoma were enrolled in the trial. Before TCR sequencing, CD4+ T cells and CD8+ T cells from peripheral blood were sorted into separate populations. The sequence came from an adult with an advanced solid tumor such as melanoma, head and neck, liver or kidney cancer. Sequenced material: CD4+ or CD8+ T cells sorted from blood, taken in a trial of the OX40 agonist ivuxolimab. The rearrangement joined TRBV19 to TRBJ1-1; the junction holds 8 bases that match TRBD1. The nucleotide sequence is TGTGCCAGTAGTATGATGGGGACAGGTGCGACTGAAGCTTTCTTT. Its protein reads: CASSMMGTGATEAFF.